These 23 T cell receptor beta chains were all obtained from the same sample, sequenced in a study of cytomegalovirus exposure and HLA in healthy donors. 60 Vbeta and 13 Jbeta primers were used in PCR. The method was immunoSEQ multiplex PCR; TCRdb's version includes in-frame clones alone and lacks a portion of them. The sample comprises about 150,000 clones, 65% to 80% of which are singletons, and around 3.1% rests with the top ten. The sample was PBMCs. The receptors were sampled from a woman aged 45-65 years in good health and CMV-seropositive.

This chain connects TRBV4-3 to TRBJ2-3; TRBD2 aligns across 10 bases. V was pared by 6 bases and J by 4 bases, with 10 bases of the junction left unmatched. CDR1 is LGHNA and CDR2 is YSLEER in the germline V gene. The CDR3 extends over 16 amino acids. The CDR3 protein is CASRERAGGPSDTQYF. In nucleotides, the CDR3 is TGCGCCAGCAGGGAAAGAGCGGGAGGGCCATCAGATACGCAGTATTTT.

This sequence joins TRBV19 and TRBJ1-6; possible D gene TRBD1, 5 bases. The V gene's germline CDR1 is LNHDA and CDR2 SQIVND (reference sequence). The CDR3 has 15 amino acids. Trimming took off 5 bases at V and 13 bases at J, with 21 bases between the two ends. Here the CDR3 DNA reads TGTGCCAGTAGTCAAACGCCTGGGGCCGGGGGGCCCCTCCACTTT. Its protein product is CASSQTPGAGGPLHF.

The J gene is TRBJ1-2, the V gene TRBV25-1, with D uncertain. This CDR3 has 13 residues. Between the trimmed V and J ends, which lost 1 base and 3 bases, there was a span of 6 bases. Germline V CDR1 and CDR2: MGHDK, SYGVNS. In nucleotides, the CDR3 is TGTGCCAGCAGTGAATCCGTCTACTATGGCTACACCTTC. Translated, it gives CASSESVYYGYTF.

This rearrangement joins TRBV6-6 to TRBJ1-1, with 7 bases matching TRBD1. CDR1 MNHNY and CDR2 SVGAGI come from the germline V gene (reference sequence). This CDR3 has 13 residues. The V gene end was trimmed by 7 bases and the J gene end by 6 bases; junction bases not matched to a gene: 8. This CDR3 reads CASTTDRAAEAFF. The CDR3 DNA reads as TGTGCCAGCACCACCGACAGGGCAGCTGAAGCTTTCTTT.

The V and J genes are TRBV4-2 and TRBJ1-5, with TRBD1 matching over 7 bases. Germline CDR1 LGHNA, CDR2 YNFKEQ. V gave up 0 bases and J gave up 12 bases; unmatched junction bases: 14. The CDR3 is 16 residues long. The CDR3 sequence is CASSQDGPNRGSGQHF. The CDR3 bases are TGTGCCAGCAGCCAAGATGGCCCGAACAGGGGTTCGGGCCAGCATTTT.

The V gene is TRBV7-2, the J gene TRBJ2-4; weak D call: TRBD2 (7 bases). The V and J ends lost 2 bases and 4 bases respectively, with 15 bases between them. The germline V gene encodes CDR1 SGHTA and CDR2 FQGNSA. The CDR3 runs to 16 residues. The CDR3 sequence is CASSLFGGGQKNIQYF. The CDR3 region has the DNA TGTGCCAGCAGCTTATTTGGGGGGGGGCAGAAAAACATTCAGTACTTC.

The CDR3 DNA reads TGCGCCAGCAGCTTGATGTCTAGCGGGGGGGAAGAGACCCAGTACTTC. It codes for CASSLMSSGGEETQYF. The gene calls are TRBV5-1 and TRBJ2-5; 12 bases line up with TRBD2. This CDR3 has 16 residues. With 1 base clipped from V and 3 bases from J, the junction kept 4 bases outside the gene matches. Germline V gene data show CDR1 as SGHRS and CDR2 as YFSETQ. Drawing the rest from reference TRBV5-1 and TRBJ2-5, the complete variable domain is KAGVTQTPRYLIKTRGQQVTLSCSPISGHRSVSWYQQTPGQGLQFLFEYFSETQRNKGNFPGRFSGRQFSNSRSEMNVSTLELGDSALYLCASSLMSSGGEETQYFGPGTRLLVL.

The chain has TRBV4-3 and TRBJ2-4; no reliable D call. CDR1 LGHNA and CDR2 YSLEER come from the germline V gene. V shed 4 bases and J shed 6 bases, with 13 bases lying between them. The CDR3 runs to 14 residues. The DNA for the CDR3 is TGCGCCAGCAGCCTAGAAAATTCCGGAAACATTCAGTACTTC. Translating gives CASSLENSGNIQYF.

In its sample, this clone was seen a few times. This sequence joins TRBV7-2 and TRBJ2-7; D remains ambiguous. The ends were cut back, 5 bases at V and 0 bases at J, with 14 bases in the middle. Germline CDR1 and CDR2: SGHTA and FQGNSA. This CDR3 spans 15 amino acids. CDR3: CASSPRLASSYEQYF. The CDR3 DNA reads as TGTGCCAGCAGCCCAAGACTGGCCTCCTCCTACGAGCAGTACTTC.

This chain connects TRBV9 to TRBJ2-2; D is uncertain. The V gene's germline CDR1 is SGDLS and CDR2 YYNGEE. This CDR3 has 14 residues. The V end was cut by 1 base, the J end by 2 bases, with 6 bases between. The CDR3 reads CASSVNSNTGELFF. The CDR3 nucleotides read TGTGCCAGCAGCGTAAACAGCAACACCGGGGAGCTGTTTTTT.

The CDR3 DNA follows: TGTGCCTGGAAACAGGTTTTTCTCGATAATTCACCCCTCCACTTT. Its protein product is CAWKQVFLDNSPLHF. The chain has TRBV30 and TRBJ1-6, with a weak D call TRBD1 (5 bases). V shed 4 bases and J shed 5 bases, with 15 bases lying between them. This CDR3 spans 15 amino acids. The germline V gene has CDR1 GTSNPN and CDR2 SVGIG (reference sequence).

The V and J genes are TRBV28 and TRBJ2-5; TRBD2 matches 7 bases. V was clipped by 5 bases and J by 0 bases; unmatched bases: 3. The CDR3 is made up of 14 amino acids. The germline gives CDR1 MDHEN, CDR2 SYDVKM. This CDR3 reads CASSNSGYQETQYF. For the CDR3, the DNA is TGTGCCAGCAGTAATAGCGGGTACCAAGAGACCCAGTACTTC.

This sequence joins TRBV19 and TRBJ1-5; 7 nucleotides agree with TRBD1. Germline V gene sequence: CDR1 LNHDA, CDR2 SQIVND (reference sequence). Trimming at V came to 7 bases and at J to 5 bases, leaving 5 bases not matched to a gene. CDR3 length equals 13 residues. The CDR3 coding sequence is TGTGCCAGTAATGAACAGGGGTATCAGCCCCAGCATTTT. Translation: CASNEQGYQPQHF. Drawing the rest from reference TRBV19 and TRBJ1-5, the complete variable domain is DGGITQSPKYLFRKEGQNVTLSCEQNLNHDAMYWYRQDPGQGLRLIYYSQIVNDFQKGDIAEGYSVSREKKESFPLTVTSAQKNPTAFYLCASNEQGYQPQHFGDGTRLSIL.

The CDR3 loop is CASSSTGTSGKEQFF. CDR3 nucleotide sequence: TGTGCCAGCAGCTCGACCGGGACTAGCGGGAAGGAGCAGTTCTTC. This chain links TRBV7-2 with TRBJ2-1; 13 nucleotides match TRBD2. J lost 10 bases, V lost 4 bases, and 7 bases had no gene match. This CDR3 contains 15 residues. In germline, CDR1 is SGHTA, CDR2 FQGNSA.

This chain connects TRBV28 to TRBJ2-7, with 12 bases fitting TRBD2. Trimming took 3 bases from V and 2 from J; bases not matched to a gene: 5. CDR3 length equals 16 residues. CDR1 is MDHEN, CDR2 SYDVKM, per germline. The CDR3 reads CASSLGTSGPAYEQYF. The CDR3 DNA reads as TGTGCCAGCAGTTTGGGGACTAGCGGGCCTGCCTACGAGCAGTACTTC.

The V and J genes are TRBV29-1 and TRBJ1-1; 8 bases agree with TRBD1. CDR1 is SQVTM, CDR2 ANQGSEA, per germline. V lost 2 bases, J lost 6 bases, and 8 bases stayed unmatched. The CDR3 consists of 14 residues. The CDR3 loop is CSVEPTGARSEAFF. DNA of the CDR3: TGCAGCGTTGAACCGACAGGGGCGAGGTCTGAAGCTTTCTTT.

The genes are TRBV5-1 and TRBJ1-6; D gene uncertain. Per the germline V gene, CDR1 is SGHRS and CDR2 is YFSETQ. Trimming shortened V by 3 bases and J by 7 bases, and 14 bases separated the two germline ends. The CDR3 length is 15 residues. CDR3 in amino acids: CASSSREVGNSPLHF. In DNA form, the CDR3 reads TGCGCCAGCAGCTCCCGGGAAGTGGGGAATTCACCCCTCCACTTT.

A word on this clone: An end of the junction differs from the germline gene, which may be a read error. The CDR3 DNA is TGTTCCAGCAGGGCCGGGACAGGGGTCTCGCGGTACGAGCAGTACTTC. This codes for CSSRAGTGVSRYEQYF. The chain combines TRBV7-9 with TRBJ2-7; 10 nucleotides match TRBD1. CDR1 and CDR2 from the germline V gene are SEHNR and FQNEAQ (reference sequence). CDR3 size: 16 residues.

The V gene is TRBV15, the J gene TRBJ1-5, with TRBD1 identical over 11 bases. This CDR3 has 15 residues. Looked up from germline, CDR1 is LNHNV and CDR2 is YYDKDF (reference sequence). The trim removed 4 bases at V and 7 bases at J, leaving 6 bases unmatched. CDR3: CATSNGQGAMQPQHF. The CDR3 DNA reads as TGTGCCACCAGCAATGGACAGGGGGCGATGCAGCCCCAGCATTTT.

This clone was counted only a few times. The chain recombines TRBV4-1 with TRBJ2-5; possibly TRBD1 for D (6 bases). Deletions cut 0 bases from V and 5 bases from J, with 16 bases between. The length of the CDR3 is 16 residues. Germline CDR1 and CDR2: MGHRA and YSYEKL. CDR3 residues: CASSQDRDTLGETQYF. The CDR3 bases are TGCGCCAGCAGCCAAGATAGGGACACGTTAGGGGAGACCCAGTACTTC.

This sequence joins TRBV2 and TRBJ2-7, with 10 bases matching TRBD2. Trimming removed 4 bases from V and 2 bases from J; junction bases left unmatched: 5. The CDR3 loop spans 15 amino acids. Germline-derived CDR1 and CDR2 are SNHLY and FYNNEI. CDR3 bases: TGTGCCAGCAGTGCCACTAGCGGGGCCCCCTACGAGCAGTACTTC. Its translation is CASSATSGAPYEQYF. Filled out from reference TRBV2 and TRBJ2-7, the complete variable domain reads EPEVTQTPSHQVTQMGQEVILRCVPISNHLYFYWYRQILGQKVEFLVSFYNNEISEKSEIFDDQFSVERPDGSNFTLKIRSTKLEDSAMYFCASSATSGAPYEQYFGPGTRLTVT.

As for this clone: In this CDR3 the conserved last residue, phenylalanine or tryptophan, is missing, so a read error is likely. This chain joins TRBV10-2 and TRBJ1-1, with TRBD1 identical over 8 bases. Losses at the gene ends were 6 bases for V and 3 bases for J; bases not matched to a gene: 3. This CDR3 comprises 13 residues. The germline gives CDR1 WSHSY, CDR2 SAAADI. The CDR3 sequence is CASRTGQDTEAFL. CDR3 coding DNA: TGCGCCAGCAGGACGGGACAGGACACTGAAGCTTTCCTT.

The genes are TRBV9 and TRBJ2-1; no definite D call. This CDR3 has 13 residues. V was cut by 4 bases and J by 0 bases, with 5 bases left in between. Germline V gene data show CDR1 as SGDLS and CDR2 as YYNGEE. DNA for the CDR3: TGTGCCAGCAGCTCCGTCTCCTACAATGAGCAGTTCTTC. It is translated as CASSSVSYNEQFF. Full variable domain (missing parts from reference TRBV9 and TRBJ2-1): DSGVTQTPKHLITATGQRVTLRCSPRSGDLSVYWYQQSLDQGLQFLIQYYNGEERAKGNILERFSAQQFPDLHSELNLSSLELGDSALYFCASSSVSYNEQFFGPGTRLTVL.